This is a list of T cell receptor beta chains from one sample in a study of PD-1 blockade in mismatch repair-deficient tumors. Profiled with immunoSEQ multiplex PCR; TCRdb holds only in-frame clones, not every one. This sample has about 38,000 clones, with 79% found just once. The material was peripheral blood, obtained 4 weeks after starting pembrolizumab. The receptor source for this set is an adult with mismatch repair-deficient cancer. Each CDR3 is given with its conserved first and last residue. The order of the fields is D gene, CDR3 length, clone size, J gene, V gene, CDR3 DNA, CDR3 protein. The D gene is left open where the match is weak. Clone size is given for some rows only: seen once, a few or many times, or a class if the clone is expanded.

-	15	-	TRBJ2-1	TRBV6-1	TGTGCCAGCAGTGAAGGCAGGGGTCCCTACAATGAGCAGTTCTTC	CASSEGRGPYNEQFF
-	16	-	TRBJ2-1	TRBV29-1	TGCAGCGCCCCGGAGGGGGGGAGAGGGAGAGACAATGAGCAGTTCTTC	CSAPEGGRGRDNEQFF
-	14	-	TRBJ1-2	TRBV5-6	TGTGCCAGCCAACCGGGACCAGTTAACTATGGCTACACCTTC	CASQPGPVNYGYTF
TRBD2	14	-	TRBJ2-5	TRBV7-9	TGTGCCAGCAGCGGTAGCGGGAGGCAAGAGACCCAGTACTTC	CASSGSGRQETQYF
-	15	-	TRBJ2-1	TRBV9	TGTGCCAGCAGCGTCGCGGAGGGTTCCTACAATGAGCAGTTCTTC	CASSVAEGSYNEQFF
TRBD2	13	few	TRBJ2-7	TRBV19	TGTGCCAGTAGCGGACTAGCGGGAGACGAGCAGTACTTC	CASSGLAGDEQYF
TRBD1	19	-	TRBJ2-3	TRBV28	TGTGCCAGCAGTTTCCCTATAATACCACAGGGGGCCTACACAGATACGCAGTATTTT	CASSFPIIPQGAYTDTQYF
TRBD2	15	-	TRBJ2-5	TRBV2	TGTGCCAGCACTATACTAGCGGGGGCACAAGAGACCCAGTACTTC	CASTILAGAQETQYF
-	13	once	TRBJ2-7	TRBV6-1	TGTGCCAGCAGTGAAATTGCAGACTACGAGCAGTACTTC	CASSEIADYEQYF
-	13	-	TRBJ2-7	TRBV11-3	TGTGCCAGCAGCTTTTCTCCCGACTCCGAGCAGTACTTC	CASSFSPDSEQYF